One T cell receptor (beta chain) is described in this entry. What it binds is not known. The protocol was immunoSEQ multiplex PCR, while the TCRdb copy is restricted to in-frame clones and leaves out a portion. The sample consists of about 160,000 clones, more than 80% of them appearing once. The data derive from a study of cytomegalovirus exposure and HLA in healthy donors. For the study at large: The approximately 120 validation repertoires and the 650 to 850 first-cohort repertoires shared a platform, a later analysis reported.

Regarding the study as a whole: Investigators reported over 150 TCR beta chains as tied to cytomegalovirus. That first-cohort TCR clusters tended to co-occur in the 120 or so validation repertoires was found in a later analysis. Whilst most TCR sequences proved rare, a subset of public TCRs occurred across many donors.

Sample: PBMCs. This clonotype was obtained from a woman between 18 and 29 years old in good health and CMV-seropositive.

The CDR3 nucleotides are TGTGCCAGCAGTCCCGACAGGCTCTCCTACAATGAGCAGTTCTTC. This gives the protein CASSPDRLSYNEQFF. V usage is TRBV27 and J usage is TRBJ2-1; a weak D match, TRBD1 (6 bases). Germline V gene lookup returns CDR1 MNHEY and CDR2 SMNVEV (reference sequence). The V and J ends lost 5 bases and 0 bases respectively, with 11 bases between them. The length of the CDR3 is 15 residues.